This T cell receptor (beta chain) was sequenced in a study of T cell repertoires in cytomegalovirus infection. The V end was cut by 5 bases, the J end by 4 bases, with 15 bases between. Germline V CDR1 and CDR2: MNHEY, SMNVEV (reference sequence). The CDR3 length is 16 residues. To note about this clonotype: No antigen is known for it.

A single record per CDR3 protein comes from TCRdb applying MiXCR to the reads. Of 750,000 to 900,000 distinct CDR3 sequences in the sample, almost 30% were seen once. Sample: cultured CD8+ T cells from PBMCs, taken from culture after CMV antigen stimulation. The V and J genes are TRBV27 and TRBJ1-6; a weak D match, TRBD1 (5 bases). This clonotype was obtained from a human donor in good health (CMV status not recorded). Some clones in this sample may be carry-over from other donors' samples. CDR3 nucleotide sequence: TGTGCCAGCAGTGAACGGGGGATTTCTTATAATTCACCCCTCCACTTT. Protein: CASSERGISYNSPLHF.